Each of the 27 T cell receptor beta chains below was sequenced from the same sample in a study of blood T cell repertoires in COVID-19 (dated by TCRdb to 2018 to 2020). The library was generated by the immunoSEQ multiplex PCR assay. Entries here come from immuneACCESS through TCRdb and include only in-frame sequences with V and J called. Some clones fail to appear in such tables; in the studies checked, an unresolved V gene covers under half of the shortfall, and the cause of the remainder is unknown. The sample profile shows approximately 130,000 clones; more than 80% of them were found once. Roughly 4.5% of the sample comes from the top ten. Sequences were obtained from peripheral blood. These receptors all come from a human donor in a cohort sampled during active COVID-19.

The chain uses TRBV10-3 and TRBJ2-7; 7 bases line up with TRBD1. V shed 5 bases and J 7 bases; nucleotides not matched to a gene: 2. This CDR3 has 11 residues. Germline-derived CDR1 and CDR2 are ENHRY and SYGVKD. CDR3 sequence (DNA): TGTGCCATCAGTTCAGGGGGTGAGCAGTACGTC. Amino acid sequence: CAISSGGEQYV.

As concerns this clone: The sample carries other DNA sequences with the same CDR3. The chain employs TRBV30 and TRBJ1-1; D might be TRBD1 (5 bases). Trimming cost V 0 bases and J 2 bases, with 7 bases left between them. The V gene's germline CDR1 is GTSNPN and CDR2 SVGIG (reference sequence). The CDR3 sequence is 13 residues long. This CDR3 is CAWSVQGNTEAFF. DNA of the CDR3: TGTGCCTGGAGTGTTCAGGGTAACACTGAAGCTTTCTTT. Full variable domain (outside the CDR3, taken from reference TRBV30 and TRBJ1-1): SQTIHQWPATLVQPVGSPLSLECTVEGTSNPNLYWYRQAAGRGLQLLFYSVGIGQISSEVPQNLSASRPQDRQFILSSKKLLLSDSGFYLCAWSVQGNTEAFFGQGTRLTVV.

The sample holds a few counts of this clone. J is TRBJ2-3 and V is TRBV13; TRBD2 matches at 9 bases. CDR1 PRHDT and CDR2 FYEKMQ come from the germline V gene (reference sequence). This CDR3 region has 13 residues. After removal of 8 bases from V and 7 bases from J, the junction contained 7 bases not matched to a gene. For the CDR3, the DNA is TGTGCCAGCGTACTGCGGGGGGGTTATACGCAGTATTTT. Protein: CASVLRGGYTQYF.

V gene TRBV12-3 or TRBV12-4 combines with J gene TRBJ1-2; D gene uncertain. The CDR3 covers 13 residues. The ends were cut back, 3 bases at V and 2 bases at J, with 7 bases in the middle. The CDR3 is CASSLPRNYGYTF. The CDR3 coding sequence is TGTGCCAGCAGTTTGCCCAGGAACTATGGCTACACCTTC.

The CDR3 sequence is CASSYDRVYGYTF. CDR3 nucleotides: TGTGCCAGCAGTTACGACAGGGTTTATGGCTACACCTTC. The chain combines TRBV6-2 or TRBV6-3 with TRBJ1-2; TRBD1 agrees at 7 bases. After removal of 2 bases from V and 5 bases from J, the junction contained 2 bases not matched to a gene. Looked up from germline, CDR1 is MNHEY and CDR2 is SVGEGT. The CDR3 has 13 residues.

The chain has TRBV28 and TRBJ1-5; weak D call: TRBD1 (5 bases). This CDR3 is built from 12 residues. The germline gives CDR1 MDHEN, CDR2 SYDVKM. With 6 bases removed from V and 5 bases from J, the gap between germline ends came to 8 bases. The CDR3 spells CASSLTDQPQHF. Here the CDR3 DNA reads TGTGCCAGCAGCCTGACAGATCAGCCCCAGCATTTT.

The rearrangement joins TRBV9 to TRBJ1-6; 7 bases line up with TRBD1. CDR3 length: 15 residues. V was pared by 3 bases and J by 6 bases, with 6 bases of the junction left unmatched. The germline V gene encodes CDR1 SGDLS and CDR2 YYNGEE. In DNA, the CDR3 is TGTGCCAGCAGCGGGCGGACAGGAGGTAATTCACCCCTCCACTTT. Its protein product is CASSGRTGGNSPLHF. Looking up the rest from reference TRBV9 and TRBJ1-6 gives the full variable domain: DSGVTQTPKHLITATGQRVTLRCSPRSGDLSVYWYQQSLDQGLQFLIQYYNGEERAKGNILERFSAQQFPDLHSELNLSSLELGDSALYFCASSGRTGGNSPLHFGNGTRLTVT.

This clone was observed many times. V usage is TRBV6-5 and J usage is TRBJ1-2; 9 bases are a match to TRBD1. The germline gives CDR1 MNHEY, CDR2 SVGAGI. V lost 4 bases and J lost 6; bases outside the gene matches: 9. This CDR3 has 15 residues. This chain's CDR3 is CASSSQGQGAHGYTF. CDR3 coding DNA: TGTGCCAGCAGTTCCCAGGGACAGGGAGCCCATGGCTACACCTTC.

This clone has more than one count but fewer than ten. The chain employs TRBV21-1 and TRBJ2-6; TRBD1 is the table's D call and was not checked against the DNA. TRBV21-1 is a pseudogene segment. The CDR3 length is 19 residues. This CDR3 is CASSKGPTRQVSGANVLTF. The DNA for the CDR3 is TGTGCCAGCAGTAAAGGGCCCACGAGACAGGTCTCTGGGGCCAACGTCCTGACTTTC.

This clone was recorded many times. This CDR3 reads CASSVRDSGTEAFF. CDR3 in DNA: TGTGCCAGCAGCGTCCGGGACAGTGGCACTGAAGCTTTCTTT. The chain has TRBV9 and TRBJ1-1, with TRBD1 identical over 7 bases. Germline V CDR1 and CDR2: SGDLS, YYNGEE. Trimming at V came to 2 bases and at J to 4 bases, leaving 5 bases not matched to a gene. The CDR3 totals 14 residues.

The chain links TRBV5-6 to TRBJ2-3; TRBD2 is a possible D gene (6 bases). The CDR3 covers 16 residues. Germline V CDR1 and CDR2: SGHDT, YYEEEE. V was trimmed by 3 bases and J by 3 bases, leaving 17 bases between them. CDR3 sequence (DNA): TGTGCCAGCAGCTCCCCCCCCGGGAGCGGTACAGATACGCAGTATTTT. Encoded protein: CASSSPPGSGTDTQYF.

Points on this clone: The junction differs from germline at one of its ends, possibly a read error. The chain couples TRBV7-9 to TRBJ1-1, with 9 bases that match TRBD1. The CDR3 has 14 residues. Germline V CDR1 and CDR2: SEHNR, FQNEAQ (reference sequence). CDR3 amino acids: CASSRGQGNSEAFF. The CDR3 coding sequence is TGTGCCAGCAGCCGAGGACAGGGGAACTCTGAAGCTTTCTTT.

This clone came up once. This chain links TRBV7-2 with TRBJ2-7; no clear D. Between the trimmed V and J ends, which lost 1 base and 5 bases, there was a span of 12 bases. The CDR3 covers 14 residues. Germline assignment: CDR1 SGHTA and CDR2 FQGNSA. The CDR3 nucleotides read TGTGCCAGCAGCTTAGAGTACTCCACGAACGAGCAGTACTTC. Translating it yields CASSLEYSTNEQYF.

The rearrangement uses TRBV6-2 or TRBV6-3 and TRBJ2-1, with 11 positions matching TRBD1. This CDR3 comprises 16 residues. Germline lookup yields CDR1 MNHEY and CDR2 SVGEGT. J was trimmed by 6 bases and V by 1 base; bases with no gene match: 5. The CDR3 region has the DNA TGTGCCAGCAGTTACTTGGGACAGGGGGTGAGCAATGAGCAGTTCTTC. Protein: CASSYLGQGVSNEQFF.

V and J are TRBV19 and TRBJ1-1; D might be TRBD1 (5 bases). Trimming removed 6 bases from V and 5 bases from J, with 16 bases in between. The CDR3 is made up of 14 amino acids. Germline V gene lookup returns CDR1 LNHDA and CDR2 SQIVND (reference sequence). The CDR3 region is CASRKGSYFTEAFF. The CDR3 nucleotides read TGTGCCAGTAGAAAGGGGTCCTACTTTACTGAAGCTTTCTTT.

This rearrangement joins TRBV14 to TRBJ2-1, with 7 bases lining up with TRBD2. V lost 1 base and J lost 11; bases outside the gene matches: 2. The CDR3 is 12 amino acids. The V gene's germline CDR1 is SGHDN and CDR2 FVKESK. The DNA for the CDR3 is TGTGCCAGCAGCCAAGCTAGCGGAAAGCAGTTCTTC. Its protein product is CASSQASGKQFF.

The genes are TRBV3-1 (or the pseudogene TRBV3-2) and TRBJ1-1; TRBD1 might be the D (6 bases). Germline CDR1 LGHDT, CDR2 YNNKEL (reference sequence). The length of the CDR3 is 13 residues. Trimming pared 0 bases from V and 11 bases from J, leaving 13 bases between. CDR3 sequence reads: CASSQETGGRAFF. Written as DNA, the CDR3 is TGTGCCAGCAGCCAAGAGACGGGGGGCAGGGCTTTCTTT.

The CDR3 sequence is CASSLVTDNYNEQFF. CDR3 coding DNA: TGTGCCAGCAGCTTAGTCACAGATAATTACAATGAGCAGTTCTTC. V usage is TRBV7-2 and J usage is TRBJ2-1; the D is unclear. Trimming removed 1 base from V and 4 bases from J, with 11 bases in between. The CDR3 is 15 residues long. CDR1 is SGHTA and CDR2 is FQGNSA in the germline V gene.

The chain's CDR3 is CASNLNTGELFF. Written as DNA, the CDR3 is TGTGCCAGCAATCTCAACACCGGGGAGCTGTTTTTT. The V and J genes are TRBV12-3 or TRBV12-4 and TRBJ2-2; D uncertain. The CDR3 loop spans 12 amino acids. Trimming stripped 7 bases from V and 2 bases from J, with 5 bases between.

V and J are TRBV5-4 and TRBJ2-1; D unclear. This CDR3 contains 12 residues. V was shortened by 2 bases and J by 3 bases, with 3 bases between the two germline ends. Germline CDR1 and CDR2: SGHNT and YYREEE (reference sequence). CDR3 DNA: TGTGCCAGCAGCTTCGGCTACAATGAGCAGTTCTTC. This sequence encodes CASSFGYNEQFF.

The V call is TRBV5-3, the J call TRBJ2-7, with a weak D call TRBD1 (5 bases). TRBV5-3 is given ORF status, its function remaining uncertain. V lost 5 bases to trimming and J lost 3 bases, with 15 bases between them. This CDR3 has 14 residues. CDR3 sequence reads: CARRADRYCYEQYV. CDR3 bases: TGTGCCAGAAGAGCTGACAGATACTGCTACGAGCAGTACGTC.

V and J are TRBV18 and TRBJ2-1; TRBD2 is a possible D gene (5 bases). Trimming took 6 bases from V and 2 from J, leaving 17 bases between them. The germline V gene encodes CDR1 KGHSH and CDR2 LQKENI. CDR3 length: 16 residues. This chain's CDR3 is CASSPLSGRAYNEQFF. CDR3 bases: TGTGCCAGCTCGCCGCTCTCCGGGCGGGCCTACAATGAGCAGTTCTTC.

This chain links TRBV7-2 with TRBJ2-5; maybe TRBD2 (5 bases). V shed 2 bases and J shed 5 bases, with 15 bases lying between them. From germline, CDR1 is SGHTA and CDR2 FQGNSA. CDR3 size: 15 residues. The CDR3 sequence: CASSLYRGLRETQYF. The CDR3 nucleotides are TGTGCCAGCAGCTTATACCGGGGTTTGAGGGAGACCCAGTACTTC.

CDR3: CASSFGQGALPDTQYF. The CDR3 DNA is TGTGCCAGCAGCTTCGGACAGGGGGCCCTCCCAGATACGCAGTATTTT. The V gene is TRBV11-2, the J gene TRBJ2-3, with 11 bases matching TRBD1. The CDR3 loop spans 16 amino acids. V trimming: 3 bases; J trimming: 4 bases; junction bases outside the gene matches: 6. Germline CDR1 SGHAT, CDR2 FQNNGV.

The genes are TRBV7-3 and TRBJ2-3, with 7 nucleotides matching TRBD1. The CDR3 runs 13 residues. With 3 bases clipped from V and 4 bases from J, the junction kept 1 base outside the gene matches. Germline V gene lookup returns CDR1 SGHTA and CDR2 FQGTGA. The CDR3: CASSFQGADTQYF. The CDR3 DNA follows: TGTGCCAGCAGCTTCCAGGGGGCAGATACGCAGTATTTT.

J is TRBJ1-5 and V is TRBV30; 7 positions match TRBD1. The CDR3 runs 13 residues. The germline V gene has CDR1 GTSNPN and CDR2 SVGIG (reference sequence). Unmatched junction bases numbered 3, after V lost 4 bases and J lost 3 bases. This chain's CDR3 is CAWTGQANQPQHF. In DNA, the CDR3 is TGTGCCTGGACCGGACAGGCCAATCAGCCCCAGCATTTT.

The CDR3 region has the DNA TGCGCCAGCAGCACAGGACAGAGGAACACTGAAGCTTTCTTT. Translation gives CASSTGQRNTEAFF. The chain has TRBV5-1 and TRBJ1-1; perhaps TRBD1 as D (6 bases). This CDR3 has 14 amino acids. The germline V gene has CDR1 SGHRS and CDR2 YFSETQ. Trimming took 4 bases from V and 1 from J, leaving 11 bases between them.